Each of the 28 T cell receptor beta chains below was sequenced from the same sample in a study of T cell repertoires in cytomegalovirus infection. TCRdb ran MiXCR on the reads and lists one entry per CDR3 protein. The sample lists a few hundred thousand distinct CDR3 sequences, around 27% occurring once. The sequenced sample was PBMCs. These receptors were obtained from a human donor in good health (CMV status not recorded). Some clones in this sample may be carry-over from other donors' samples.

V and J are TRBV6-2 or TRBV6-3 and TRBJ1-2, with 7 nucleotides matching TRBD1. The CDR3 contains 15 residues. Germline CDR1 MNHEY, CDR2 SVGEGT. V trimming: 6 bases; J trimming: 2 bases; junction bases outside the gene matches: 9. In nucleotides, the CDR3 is TGTGCCAGCAGGACAACAGGGGAGATAAACTATGGCTACACCTTC. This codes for CASRTTGEINYGYTF.

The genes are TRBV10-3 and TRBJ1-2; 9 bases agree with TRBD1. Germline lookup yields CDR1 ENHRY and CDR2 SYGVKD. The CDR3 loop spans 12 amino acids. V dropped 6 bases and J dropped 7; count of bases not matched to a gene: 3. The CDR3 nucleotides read TGTGCCATCAGCGGGGACAGGGCTGGCTACACCTTC. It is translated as CAISGDRAGYTF.

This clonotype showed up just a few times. CDR3 nucleotide sequence: TGTGCCAGCAGCTTGGGAAGTAGCGGTTCCCAAGAGACCCAGTACTTC. Protein: CASSLGSSGSQETQYF. The chain recombines TRBV7-2 with TRBJ2-5; TRBD2 might be the D (6 bases). CDR1 and CDR2 from the germline V gene are SGHTA and FQGNSA. CDR3 size: 16 residues. V lost 3 bases, J lost 1 base, and 15 bases lay in between.

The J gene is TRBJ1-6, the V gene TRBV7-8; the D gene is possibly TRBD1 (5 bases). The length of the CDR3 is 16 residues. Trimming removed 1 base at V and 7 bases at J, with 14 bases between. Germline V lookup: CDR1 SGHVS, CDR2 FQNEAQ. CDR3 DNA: TGTGCCAGCAGCTTAGGCGGGCCCGGGGGGAATTCACCCCTCCACTTT. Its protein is CASSLGGPGGNSPLHF.

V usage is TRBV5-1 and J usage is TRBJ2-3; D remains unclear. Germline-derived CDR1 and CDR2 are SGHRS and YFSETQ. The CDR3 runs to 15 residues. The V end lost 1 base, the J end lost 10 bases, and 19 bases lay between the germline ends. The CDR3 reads CASSLTGDVPLPQYF. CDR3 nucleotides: TGCGCCAGCAGCTTGACGGGTGATGTCCCTTTACCGCAGTATTTT. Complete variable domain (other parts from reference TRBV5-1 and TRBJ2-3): KAGVTQTPRYLIKTRGQQVTLSCSPISGHRSVSWYQQTPGQGLQFLFEYFSETQRNKGNFPGRFSGRQFSNSRSEMNVSTLELGDSALYLCASSLTGDVPLPQYFGPGTRLTVL.

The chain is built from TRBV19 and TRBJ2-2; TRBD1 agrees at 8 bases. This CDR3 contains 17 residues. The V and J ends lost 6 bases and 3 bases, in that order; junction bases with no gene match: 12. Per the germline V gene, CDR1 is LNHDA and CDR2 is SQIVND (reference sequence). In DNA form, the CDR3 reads TGTGCCAGTAGACCCATTACAGGGGGAGGACACACCGGGGAGCTGTTTTTT. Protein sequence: CASRPITGGGHTGELFF. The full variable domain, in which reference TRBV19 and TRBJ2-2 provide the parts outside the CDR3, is DGGITQSPKYLFRKEGQNVTLSCEQNLNHDAMYWYRQDPGQGLRLIYYSQIVNDFQKGDIAEGYSVSREKKESFPLTVTSAQKNPTAFYLCASRPITGGGHTGELFFGEGSRLTVL.

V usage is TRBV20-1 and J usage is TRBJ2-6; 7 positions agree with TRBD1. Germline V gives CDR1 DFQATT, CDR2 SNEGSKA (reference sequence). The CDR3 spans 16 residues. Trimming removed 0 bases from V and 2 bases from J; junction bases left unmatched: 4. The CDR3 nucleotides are TGCAGTGCTAGAGACCCAGGGGGACCTGGGGCCAACGTCCTGACTTTC. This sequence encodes CSARDPGGPGANVLTF.

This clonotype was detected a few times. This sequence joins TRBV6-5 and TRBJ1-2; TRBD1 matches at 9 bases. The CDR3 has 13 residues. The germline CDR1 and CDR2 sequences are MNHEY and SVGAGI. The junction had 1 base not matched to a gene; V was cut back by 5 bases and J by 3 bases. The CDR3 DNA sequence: TGTGCCAGCAGTCGGACAGGGGACTATGGCTACACCTTC. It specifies CASSRTGDYGYTF.

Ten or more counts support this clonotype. CDR3 region: CASSLGENYGYTF. CDR3 DNA: TGTGCCAGCAGCTTAGGGGAGAACTATGGCTACACCTTC. The chain joins TRBV7-9 to TRBJ1-2; D unclear. The CDR3 is 13 residues long. The ends were cut back, 1 base at V and 2 bases at J, with 5 bases in the middle. CDR1 and CDR2 from the germline V gene are SEHNR and FQNEAQ (reference sequence).

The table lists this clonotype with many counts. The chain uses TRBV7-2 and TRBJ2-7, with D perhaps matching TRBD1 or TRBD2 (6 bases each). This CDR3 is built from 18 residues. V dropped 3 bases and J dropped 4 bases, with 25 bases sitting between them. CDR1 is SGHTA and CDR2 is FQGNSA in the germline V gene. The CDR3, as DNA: TGTGCCAGCAGCTTCGCCAGCTCGGAGGGGGGCGCCAGGTACGAGCAGTACTTC. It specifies CASSFASSEGGARYEQYF.

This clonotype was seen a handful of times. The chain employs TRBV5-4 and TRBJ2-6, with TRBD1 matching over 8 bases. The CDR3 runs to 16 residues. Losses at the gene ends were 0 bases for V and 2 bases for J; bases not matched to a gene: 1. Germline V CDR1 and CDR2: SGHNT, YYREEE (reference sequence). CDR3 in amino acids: CASSLGGQAGANVLTF. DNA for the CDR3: TGTGCCAGCAGCTTGGGGGGACAGGCTGGGGCCAACGTCCTGACTTTC.

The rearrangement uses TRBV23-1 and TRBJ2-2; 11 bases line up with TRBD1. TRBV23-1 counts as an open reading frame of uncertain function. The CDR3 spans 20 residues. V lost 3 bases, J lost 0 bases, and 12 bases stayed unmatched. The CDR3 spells CASSQGPGQGGFANTGELFF. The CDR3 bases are TGCGCCAGCAGTCAGGGTCCGGGACAGGGGGGATTCGCGAACACCGGGGAGCTGTTTTTT.

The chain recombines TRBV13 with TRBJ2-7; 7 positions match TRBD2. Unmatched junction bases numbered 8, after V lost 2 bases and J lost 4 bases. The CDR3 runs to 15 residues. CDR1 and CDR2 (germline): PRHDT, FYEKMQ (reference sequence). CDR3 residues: CASSLSAGAGYEQYF. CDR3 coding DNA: TGTGCCAGCAGCTTAAGCGCGGGAGCAGGGTACGAGCAGTACTTC.

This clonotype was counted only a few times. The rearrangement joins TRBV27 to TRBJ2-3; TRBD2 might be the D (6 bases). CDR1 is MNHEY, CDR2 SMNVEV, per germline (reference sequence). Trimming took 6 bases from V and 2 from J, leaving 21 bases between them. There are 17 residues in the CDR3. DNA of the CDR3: TGTGCCAGCAGATCTCGGTTTAGCGGCTTTTTCACAGATACGCAGTATTTT. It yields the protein CASRSRFSGFFTDTQYF.

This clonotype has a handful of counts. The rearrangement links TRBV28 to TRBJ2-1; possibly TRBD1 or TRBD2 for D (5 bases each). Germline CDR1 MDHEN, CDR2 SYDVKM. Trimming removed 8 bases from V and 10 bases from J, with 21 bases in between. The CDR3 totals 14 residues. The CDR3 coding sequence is TGTGCCAGCCTAACCGGGACCCCGAGTTCGGAGCAGTTCTTC. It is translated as CASLTGTPSSEQFF.

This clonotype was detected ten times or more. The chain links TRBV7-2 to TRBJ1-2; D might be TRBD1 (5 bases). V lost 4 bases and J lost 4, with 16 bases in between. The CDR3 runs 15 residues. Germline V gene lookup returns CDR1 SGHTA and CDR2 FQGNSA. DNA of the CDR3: TGTGCCAGCAGCTCAAGCCCCGGGGCTAGCTATGGCTACACCTTC. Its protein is CASSSSPGASYGYTF. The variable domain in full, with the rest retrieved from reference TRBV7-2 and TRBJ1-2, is GAGVSQSPSNKVTEKGKDVELRCDPISGHTALYWYRQSLGQGLEFLIYFQGNSAPDKSGLPSDRFSAERTGGSVSTLTIQRTQQEDSAVYLCASSSSPGASYGYTFGSGTRLTVV.

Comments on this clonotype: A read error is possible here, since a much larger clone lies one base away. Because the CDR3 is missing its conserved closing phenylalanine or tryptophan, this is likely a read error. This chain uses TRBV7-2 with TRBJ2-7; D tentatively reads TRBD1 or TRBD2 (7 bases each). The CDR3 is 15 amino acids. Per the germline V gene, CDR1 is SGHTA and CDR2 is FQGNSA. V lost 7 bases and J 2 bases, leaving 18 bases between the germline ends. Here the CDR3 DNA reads TGTGCCAGCACCGAACGACAGGGACTAACCTACGAGCAGTACTCC. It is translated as CASTERQGLTYEQYS.

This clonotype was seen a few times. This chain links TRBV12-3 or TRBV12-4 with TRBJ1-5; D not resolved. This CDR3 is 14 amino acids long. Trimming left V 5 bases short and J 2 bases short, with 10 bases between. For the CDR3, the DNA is TGTGCCAGCAGTCCCTCCCAGCGCAATCAGCCCCAGCATTTT. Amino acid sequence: CASSPSQRNQPQHF.

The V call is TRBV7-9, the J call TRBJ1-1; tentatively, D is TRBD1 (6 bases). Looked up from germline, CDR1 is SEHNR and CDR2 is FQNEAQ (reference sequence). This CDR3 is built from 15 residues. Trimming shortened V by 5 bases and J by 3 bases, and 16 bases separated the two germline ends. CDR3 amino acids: CASSPGLNRDTEAFF. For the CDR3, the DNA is TGTGCCAGCAGCCCCGGACTCAACAGGGACACTGAAGCTTTCTTT.

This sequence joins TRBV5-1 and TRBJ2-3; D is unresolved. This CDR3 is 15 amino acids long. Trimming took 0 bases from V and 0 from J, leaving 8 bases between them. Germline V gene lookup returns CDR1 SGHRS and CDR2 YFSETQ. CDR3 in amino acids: CASSLDTVSTDTQYF. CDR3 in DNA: TGCGCCAGCAGCTTGGACACGGTCAGCACAGATACGCAGTATTTT.

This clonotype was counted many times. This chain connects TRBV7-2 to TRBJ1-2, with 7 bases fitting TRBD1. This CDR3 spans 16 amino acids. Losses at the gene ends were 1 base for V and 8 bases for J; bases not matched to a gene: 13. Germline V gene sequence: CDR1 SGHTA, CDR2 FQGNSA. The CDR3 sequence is CASSLVSGQGGVGYTF. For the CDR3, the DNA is TGTGCCAGCAGCTTAGTCTCCGGGCAGGGGGGCGTAGGCTACACCTTC.

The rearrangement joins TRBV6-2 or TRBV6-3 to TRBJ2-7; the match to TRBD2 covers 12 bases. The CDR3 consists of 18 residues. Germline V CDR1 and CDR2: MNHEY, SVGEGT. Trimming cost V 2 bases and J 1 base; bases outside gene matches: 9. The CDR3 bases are TGTGCCAGCAGTTACCGTGGGCTAGCGGGAGGGATTTCCTACGAGCAGTACGTC. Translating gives CASSYRGLAGGISYEQYV.

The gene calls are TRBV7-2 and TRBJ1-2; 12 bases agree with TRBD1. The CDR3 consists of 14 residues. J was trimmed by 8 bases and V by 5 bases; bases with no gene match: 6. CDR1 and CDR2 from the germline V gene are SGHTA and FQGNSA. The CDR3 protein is CASSVRDRGQGYTF. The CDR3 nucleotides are TGTGCCAGCAGCGTCCGGGACAGGGGGCAAGGCTACACCTTC.

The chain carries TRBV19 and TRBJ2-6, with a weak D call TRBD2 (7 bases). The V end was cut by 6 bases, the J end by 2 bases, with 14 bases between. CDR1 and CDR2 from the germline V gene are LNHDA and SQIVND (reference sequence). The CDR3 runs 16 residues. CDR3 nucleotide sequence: TGTGCCAGTAGGCGGGGGCTAGTGGCTGGGGCCAACGTCCTGACTTTC. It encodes CASRRGLVAGANVLTF.

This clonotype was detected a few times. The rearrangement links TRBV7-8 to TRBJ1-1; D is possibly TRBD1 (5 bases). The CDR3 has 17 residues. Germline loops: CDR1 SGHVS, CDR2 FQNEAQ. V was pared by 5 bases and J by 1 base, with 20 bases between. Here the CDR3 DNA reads TGTGCCAGCAGCCAGAGGACATCGACGGGGCGGAACACTGAAGCTTTCTTT. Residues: CASSQRTSTGRNTEAFF.

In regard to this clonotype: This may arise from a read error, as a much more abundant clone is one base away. CDR3 in DNA: TGTGCCAGCAGCTTAGAAGGCCTAGCGGGAGGCCACGAGCAGTACGTC. Amino acid sequence: CASSLEGLAGGHEQYV. The V call is TRBV7-2, the J call TRBJ2-7; TRBD2 agrees at 11 bases. Germline loops: CDR1 SGHTA, CDR2 FQGNSA. V was clipped by 1 base and J by 5 bases; unmatched bases: 7. There are 16 residues in the CDR3.

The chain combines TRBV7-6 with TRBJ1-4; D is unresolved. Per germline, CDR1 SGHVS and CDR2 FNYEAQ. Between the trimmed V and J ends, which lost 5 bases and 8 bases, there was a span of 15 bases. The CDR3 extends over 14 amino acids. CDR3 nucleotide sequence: TGTGCCAGCAGCCCGAGTCTAGGGAACGAAAAACTGTTTTTT. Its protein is CASSPSLGNEKLFF.

CDR3 nucleotides: TGCGCCAGCAGCCATCGGACAGGGTCATGGTATGGCTACACCTTC. It encodes CASSHRTGSWYGYTF. The chain is built from TRBV4-3 and TRBJ1-2, with 8 positions matching TRBD1. The V segment lost 3 bases and the J segment 5 bases; nucleotides outside the gene matches: 8. Germline V gene lookup returns CDR1 LGHNA and CDR2 YSLEER. This CDR3 region has 15 residues.